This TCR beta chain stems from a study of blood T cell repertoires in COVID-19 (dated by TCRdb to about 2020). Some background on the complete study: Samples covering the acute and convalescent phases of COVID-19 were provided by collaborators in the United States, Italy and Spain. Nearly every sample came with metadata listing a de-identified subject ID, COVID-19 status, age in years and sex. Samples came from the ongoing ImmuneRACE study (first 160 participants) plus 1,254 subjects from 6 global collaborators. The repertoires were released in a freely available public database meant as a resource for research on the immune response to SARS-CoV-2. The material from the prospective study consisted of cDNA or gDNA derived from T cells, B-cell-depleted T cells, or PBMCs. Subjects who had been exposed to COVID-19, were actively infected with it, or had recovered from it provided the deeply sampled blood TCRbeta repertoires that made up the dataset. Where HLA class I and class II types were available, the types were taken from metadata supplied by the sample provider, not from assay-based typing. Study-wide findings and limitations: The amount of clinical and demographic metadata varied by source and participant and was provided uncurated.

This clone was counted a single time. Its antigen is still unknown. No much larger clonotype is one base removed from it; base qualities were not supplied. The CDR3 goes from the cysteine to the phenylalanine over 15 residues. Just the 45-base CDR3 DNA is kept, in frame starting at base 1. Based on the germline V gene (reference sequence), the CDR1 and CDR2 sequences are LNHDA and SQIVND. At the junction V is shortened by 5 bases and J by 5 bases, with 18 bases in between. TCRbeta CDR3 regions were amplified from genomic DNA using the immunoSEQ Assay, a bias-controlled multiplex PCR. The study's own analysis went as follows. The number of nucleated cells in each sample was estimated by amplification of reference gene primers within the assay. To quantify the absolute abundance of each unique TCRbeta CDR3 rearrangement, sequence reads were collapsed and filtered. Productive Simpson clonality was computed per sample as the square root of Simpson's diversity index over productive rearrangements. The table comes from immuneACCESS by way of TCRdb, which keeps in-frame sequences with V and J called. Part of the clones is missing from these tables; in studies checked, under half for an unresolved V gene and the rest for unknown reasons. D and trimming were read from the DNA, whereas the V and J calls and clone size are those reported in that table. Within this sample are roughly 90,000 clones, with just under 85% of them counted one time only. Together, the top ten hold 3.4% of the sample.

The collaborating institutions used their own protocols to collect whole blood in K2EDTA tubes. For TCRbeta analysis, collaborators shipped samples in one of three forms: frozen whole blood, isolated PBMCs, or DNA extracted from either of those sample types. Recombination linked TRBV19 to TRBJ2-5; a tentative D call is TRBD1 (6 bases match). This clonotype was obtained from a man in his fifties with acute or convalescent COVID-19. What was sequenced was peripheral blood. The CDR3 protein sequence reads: CASSSKSGAVETQYF. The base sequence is TGTGCCAGTAGTTCAAAGTCAGGGGCGGTGGAGACCCAGTACTTC.